This T cell receptor beta chain was sequenced in a study of molecular identifiers for immune sequencing clone quantification. CDR1 is SGHAT, CDR2 FQNNGV, per germline. This CDR3 spans 15 amino acids. With 2 bases removed from V and 3 bases from J, the gap between germline ends came to 14 bases. TCRdb ran MiXCR on the PCR reads and lists one entry per CDR3 protein. The data hold under 650,000 distinct CDR3 sequences, with about 20% observed a single time. This clonotype was observed a handful of times. The chain carries TRBV11-2 and TRBJ2-7; D remains ambiguous. Material for sequencing was naive CD8+ T cells from blood, with Jurkat cell RNA spiked in. Subset defined: FACS-sorted CD8+CD4-CCR7+CD45RA+ naive T cells. The TCR sequence derives from a human donor in good health. Some libraries in this study had Jurkat cell RNA spiked in. The chain's CDR3 is CASSLHSVTNYEQYF. CDR3 DNA sequence: TGTGCCAGCAGCTTACACTCGGTCACAAACTACGAGCAGTACTTC.